Listed below are T cell receptor beta chains from one sample, sequenced in a study of T cells expressing NK-cell markers. TCRdb re-analyzed the 5' RACE reads; it lists each CDR3 protein once, without DNA. This sample contains over 350,000 distinct CDR3 sequences. What was sequenced was blood T cells: a sorted CD56 or NKG2C T cell subset, CD4+ or CD8+ T cells, or bulk PBMC T cells (not recorded which). These receptors were collected from a woman in her forties or fifties in good health. Each CDR3 is given with its conserved first and last residue. Fields, in order: J gene, V gene, CDR3 protein.

>TRBJ2-7|TRBV7-6
CASSQATGVAYEQYF
>TRBJ2-2|TRBV10-2
CASSALLAGEGGELFF
>TRBJ2-2|TRBV5-1
CASSGAVGGELFF
>TRBJ1-5|TRBV6-1
CASSEAWQGYNQPQHF
>TRBJ1-2|TRBV29-1
CSVDGAGQVYGYTF
>TRBJ2-1|TRBV28
CASSFRARVNEQFF
>TRBJ2-1|TRBV20-1
CSAGRGSEANEQFF
>TRBJ2-7|TRBV7-6
CASSLSARGTYEQYF
>TRBJ1-5|TRBV2
CASSDGAMPQHF
>TRBJ2-7|TRBV4-2
CASSQVPLTGTGSYEQYF
>TRBJ2-1|TRBV11-2
CASSPTTSGRYNEQFF
>TRBJ2-1|TRBV5-1
CASGGDQAYEQFF
>TRBJ2-6|TRBV5-1
CASSLTGAGGSSSGANVLTF
>TRBJ2-1|TRBV27
CASSLSGTGGSYNEQFF
>TRBJ1-4|TRBV12-3/TRBV12-4
CASSTTWGQTEKLFF
>TRBJ2-2|TRBV5-5
CASTRTSGTGELFF
>TRBJ1-1|TRBV20-1
CSARDPTGDSTEAFF
>TRBJ2-1|TRBV12-3/TRBV12-4
CASSLRPTQGNEQFF
>TRBJ2-2|TRBV4-2
CASSRDRNTGELFF
>TRBJ2-3|TRBV7-9
CASGRTGSTDTQYF
>TRBJ2-7|TRBV5-1
CASSSDRAAYEQYF
>TRBJ2-2|TRBV4-2
CASSLHGTRVAPNTGELFF
>TRBJ2-1|TRBV4-1
CASSKPSGGPNEQFF
>TRBJ2-1|TRBV20-1
CSARDGLEDNEQFF
>TRBJ1-2|TRBV6-5
CASNGAGSSYGYTF
>TRBJ2-3|TRBV5-5
CASSFWGQGSMADTQYF
>TRBJ2-1|TRBV5-4
CASRRGVGNEQFF
>TRBJ2-3|TRBV27
CASSQRTLGTDTQYF
>TRBJ2-3|TRBV5-1
CASSGQREGRADTQYF
>TRBJ2-7|TRBV24-1
CATRRKDGVNEQYF
>TRBJ2-1|TRBV5-1
CASSLASSGISSYNEQFF
>TRBJ2-1|TRBV7-8
CASSSRPGTISYNEQFF
>TRBJ2-3|TRBV13
CASSSGTGHQDTQYF
>TRBJ2-3|TRBV20-1
CSALTREGADTQYF
>TRBJ1-1|TRBV3-1
CASSQDRGVVSTEAFF
>TRBJ2-5|TRBV6-4
CASSDSGLQETQYF
>TRBJ1-1|TRBV10-3
CAIRDRVDTEAFF
>TRBJ2-2|TRBV5-1
CASSPGSFNTGELFF
>TRBJ2-1|TRBV12-5
CASGLVQGLADNEQFF
>TRBJ2-1|TRBV2
CASSERSGRANEQFF
>TRBJ1-2|TRBV6-2/TRBV6-3
CASSYQRSITF
>TRBJ2-5|TRBV5-1
CASSFVSGRAQETHYF
>TRBJ2-5|TRBV20-1
CSARDRIAQGTQYF
>TRBJ2-1|TRBV15
CATSSEGGSVFF